The 9 T cell receptor beta chains given below trace back to one sample, sequenced in a study of T cell repertoires in cytomegalovirus infection. TCRdb reprocessed the reads via MiXCR and lists one record per CDR3 protein. The profile covers roughly 230,000 distinct CDR3 sequences, with roughly 22% appearing a single time and 18% taken by the ten largest. Sequenced sample: CD8+ T cells from PBMCs. These receptors came from a human donor in good health (CMV status not recorded). Some clones in this sample may be carry-over from other donors' samples.

The rearrangement joins TRBV3-1 to TRBJ2-1, with a weak D call TRBD1 (6 bases). CDR1 is LGHDT and CDR2 is YNNKEL in the germline V gene (reference sequence). This CDR3 is 14 amino acids long. Trimming left V 4 bases short and J 8 bases short, with 15 bases between. Here the CDR3 reads CASSRTGTRDEQFF. In DNA form, the CDR3 reads TGTGCCAGCAGCCGAACAGGGACCCGGGATGAGCAGTTCTTC.

This clonotype was seen repeatedly, ten times or more. The chain uses TRBV6-4 and TRBJ1-1; TRBD1 matches 8 bases. The germline V gene has CDR1 MRHNA and CDR2 SNTAGT. Germline trimming cut 6 bases from V and 8 bases from J; bases unmatched to any gene: 8. This CDR3 has 13 residues. CDR3 amino acids: CASSPGGQVEAFF. The DNA for the CDR3 is TGTGCCAGCAGCCCGGGGGGACAGGTCGAAGCTTTCTTT.

In its sample, this clonotype was seen a few times. The chain recombines TRBV2 with TRBJ1-1, with D tentatively TRBD1 (5 bases). Germline CDR1 reads SNHLY; CDR2 reads FYNNEI. The CDR3 is 11 residues long. Trimming took 3 bases from V and 7 from J, leaving 6 bases between them. The CDR3 region has the DNA TGTGCCAGCAGTGAGGGGGATGAAGCTTTCTTT. Its translation: CASSEGDEAFF.

V usage is TRBV29-1 and J usage is TRBJ2-5; 13 bases agree with TRBD2. CDR3 length: 18 amino acids. V was clipped by 3 bases and J by 5 bases; unmatched bases: 15. CDR1 is SQVTM, CDR2 ANQGSEA, per germline. The CDR3 DNA reads TGCAGCGTTGATACCATCGGGACTAGCGGGACCTATAGGGAGACCCAGTACTTC. It codes for CSVDTIGTSGTYRETQYF.

This clonotype was observed a handful of times. This chain uses TRBV28 with TRBJ2-3, with a tentative D call TRBD2 (6 bases). Germline CDR1 and CDR2: MDHEN and SYDVKM. The V and J ends lost 7 bases and 2 bases respectively, with 19 bases between them. The CDR3 extends over 16 amino acids. The CDR3 loop is CASTTWMGLSTDTQYF. The CDR3 nucleotides read TGTGCCAGCACCACCTGGATGGGACTCTCCACAGATACGCAGTATTTT.

The table lists this clonotype with a few counts. This sequence joins TRBV12-3 or TRBV12-4 and TRBJ2-7, with D hard to call. V was cut by 2 bases and J by 3 bases, with 8 bases left in between. This CDR3 is 13 amino acids long. The CDR3, as DNA: TGTGCCAGCAGTTTAAACGGCGACTACGAGCAGTACTTC. This translates into CASSLNGDYEQYF.

Comments on this clonotype: One end of the junction varies from germline; a read error may be responsible. The chain combines TRBV11-3 with TRBJ2-1; D remains unclear. The CDR3 contains 13 residues. CDR1 SGHNT and CDR2 YENEEA come from the germline V gene. CDR3 in amino acids: CAGSLGSYNEQFF. The CDR3 nucleotides are TGTGCCGGCAGCTTAGGATCCTACAATGAGCAGTTCTTC.

The rearrangement links TRBV7-2 to TRBJ2-5, with 7 bases matching TRBD2. Germline V gene lookup returns CDR1 SGHTA and CDR2 FQGNSA. J lost 9 bases, V lost 5 bases, and 15 bases had no gene match. The CDR3 length is 15 residues. For the CDR3, the DNA is TGTGCCAGCAGCAGTTTGTGGGGGGGATCTAGGGCCCAGTACTTC. Its protein is CASSSLWGGSRAQYF.

This chain uses TRBV6-5 with TRBJ2-2, with 10 bases lining up with TRBD1. The CDR3 consists of 15 residues. Trimming at V came to 5 bases and at J to 4 bases, leaving 4 bases not matched to a gene. CDR1 MNHEY and CDR2 SVGAGI come from the germline V gene. CDR3 residues: CASSPGQGGTGELFF. The CDR3, as DNA: TGTGCCAGCAGTCCCGGACAGGGGGGCACCGGGGAGCTGTTTTTT.